Listed here are 13 T cell receptor beta chains from one sample, sequenced in a study of cytomegalovirus exposure and HLA in healthy donors. Vbeta (60) and Jbeta (13) primers were used in the PCR. Sequenced by immunoSEQ multiplex PCR; TCRdb stores in-frame clones only, minus some. The sample gives a few hundred thousand clones, approximately 70% of which show up once; roughly 1.9% is in the top ten. The source material was PBMCs. The receptors were gathered from a young woman in good health and CMV-seronegative.

The chain employs TRBV14 and TRBJ1-1; D remains ambiguous. Trimming pared 0 bases from V and 1 base from J, leaving 12 bases between. The CDR3 consists of 16 residues. Germline V gene data show CDR1 as SGHDN and CDR2 as FVKESK. CDR3 loop: CASSQDLFSRNTEAFF. CDR3 sequence (DNA): TGTGCCAGCAGCCAAGATTTGTTCTCTCGGAACACTGAAGCTTTCTTT. The full variable domain, with the rest looked up from reference TRBV14 and TRBJ1-1, is EAGVTQFPSHSVIEKGQTVTLRCDPISGHDNLYWYRRVMGKEIKFLLHFVKESKQDESGMPNNRFLAERTGGTYSTLKVQPAELEDSGVYFCASSQDLFSRNTEAFFGQGTRLTVV.

The chain combines TRBV21-1 with TRBJ2-5; the table's D call of TRBD1 was not tested on the DNA. TRBV21-1 is designated a pseudogene. The CDR3 totals 16 residues. CDR3 sequence reads: CASSKALARPQETQYF. CDR3 coding DNA: TGTGCCAGCAGCAAAGCGCTGGCCAGGCCACAAGAGACCCAGTACTTC.

J is TRBJ2-7 and V is TRBV5-6; D is possibly TRBD2 (7 bases). Per the germline V gene, CDR1 is SGHDT and CDR2 is YYEEEE. Trimming removed 4 bases from V and 3 bases from J, with 14 bases in between. The CDR3 runs 14 residues. The CDR3 protein is CASSDGGPDYEQYF. CDR3 bases: TGTGCCAGCAGCGACGGGGGGCCCGACTACGAGCAGTACTTC.

The chain recombines TRBV4-2 with TRBJ2-3; a possible D gene is TRBD2 (5 bases). The germline V gene has CDR1 LGHNA and CDR2 YNFKEQ. This CDR3 is built from 15 residues. The V end lost 4 bases, the J end lost 0 bases, and 11 bases lay between the germline ends. This CDR3 reads CASSRAEISTDTQYF. CDR3 DNA sequence: TGTGCCAGCAGCCGAGCGGAAATCAGCACAGATACGCAGTATTTT.

The CDR3 loop is CASSEKGADTQYF. The CDR3 coding sequence is TGTGCCAGCAGTGAAAAAGGGGCAGATACGCAGTATTTT. This chain links TRBV2 with TRBJ2-3, with D perhaps TRBD1 (5 bases). The germline V gene encodes CDR1 SNHLY and CDR2 FYNNEI. This CDR3 contains 13 residues. The V gene lost 2 bases and the J gene lost 4 bases, with 7 bases spanning the gap.

The chain is built from TRBV18 and TRBJ2-7; D is perhaps TRBD1 (6 bases). Germline lookup yields CDR1 KGHSH and CDR2 LQKENI. The V gene lost 1 base and the J gene lost 4 bases, with 17 bases spanning the gap. This CDR3 is built from 16 residues. The CDR3 sequence is CASSPRVQGFRYEQYF. As DNA, the CDR3 is TGTGCCAGCTCACCACGGGTACAGGGATTTAGGTACGAGCAGTACTTC. The full variable domain, its missing parts supplied by reference TRBV18 and TRBJ2-7, is NAGVMQNPRHLVRRRGQEARLRCSPMKGHSHVYWYRQLPEEGLKFMVYLQKENIIDESGMPKERFSAEFPKEGPSILRIQQVVRGDSAAYFCASSPRVQGFRYEQYFGPGTRLTVT.

The rearrangement links TRBV7-2 to TRBJ2-1; a possible D gene is TRBD2 (6 bases). This CDR3 has 13 amino acids. V was pared by 3 bases and J by 5 bases, with 8 bases between. Germline values: CDR1 SGHTA, CDR2 FQGNSA. CDR3 sequence reads: CASSFQRDNEQFF. CDR3 bases: TGTGCCAGCAGCTTCCAGCGGGACAATGAGCAGTTCTTC.

CDR3 DNA sequence: TGTGCTAGTGGTTTAGCGGTGAACACTGAAGCTTTCTTT. Translating gives CASGLAVNTEAFF. This sequence joins TRBV12-5 and TRBJ1-1; D is undetermined. V was cut by 3 bases and J by 0 bases, with 5 bases left in between. The CDR3 covers 13 residues. Germline CDR1 is LGHNT and CDR2 is FRNRAP.

The J gene is TRBJ2-1, the V gene TRBV12-5; 10 bases agree with TRBD2. Trimming at V came to 3 bases and at J to 2 bases, leaving 16 bases not matched to a gene. This CDR3 has 20 amino acids. CDR1 is LGHNT, CDR2 FRNRAP, per germline. CDR3 DNA: TGTGCTAGTGGTTTCATTCCCCTACTAGCGGGATGGGGAACCTACAATGAGCAGTTCTTC. Protein: CASGFIPLLAGWGTYNEQFF.

CDR3 bases: TGTGCCAGCAGCTTGGCGGGAGTGGGGGCCTACGAGCAGTACTTC. Amino acid sequence: CASSLAGVGAYEQYF. The V and J genes are TRBV11-2 and TRBJ2-7, with TRBD2 matching 7 bases. CDR1 and CDR2 (germline): SGHAT, FQNNGV. The ends lost 3 bases at V and 2 bases at J; junction bases unmatched: 7. The CDR3 is 15 residues long.

This clone was seen a few times. The chain combines TRBV5-6 with TRBJ2-1; maybe TRBD1 (6 bases). Per the germline V gene, CDR1 is SGHDT and CDR2 is YYEEEE. V was trimmed by 6 bases and J by 8 bases, leaving 18 bases between them. The CDR3 has 14 amino acids. CDR3 DNA sequence: TGTGCCAGCAAAAACAGGGTTTTGGATCATGAGCAGTTCTTC. Protein sequence: CASKNRVLDHEQFF. Drawing the rest from reference TRBV5-6 and TRBJ2-1, the complete variable domain is DAGVTQSPTHLIKTRGQQVTLRCSPKSGHDTVSWYQQALGQGPQFIFQYYEEEERQRGNFPDRFSGHQFPNYSSELNVNALLLGDSALYLCASKNRVLDHEQFFGPGTRLTVL.

This rearrangement joins TRBV6-4 to TRBJ2-5, with TRBD2 as a possible D gene (7 bases). V lost 8 bases and J lost 5, with 21 bases in between. This CDR3 is 15 amino acids long. CDR1 and CDR2 from the germline V gene are MRHNA and SNTAGT. The CDR3, as DNA: TGTGCCAGCGCTCGAGGGGGGGGGCCGGGGGAGACCCAGTACTTC. The encoded protein is CASARGGGPGETQYF.

The J gene is TRBJ2-1, the V gene TRBV2, with 11 bases identical to TRBD2. After removal of 7 bases from V and 13 bases from J, the junction contained 6 bases not matched to a gene. Germline CDR1 reads SNHLY; CDR2 reads FYNNEI. This CDR3 contains 12 residues. The CDR3 spells CASILAGGFQFF. The DNA for the CDR3 is TGTGCCAGCATTCTAGCGGGAGGTTTCCAGTTCTTC.